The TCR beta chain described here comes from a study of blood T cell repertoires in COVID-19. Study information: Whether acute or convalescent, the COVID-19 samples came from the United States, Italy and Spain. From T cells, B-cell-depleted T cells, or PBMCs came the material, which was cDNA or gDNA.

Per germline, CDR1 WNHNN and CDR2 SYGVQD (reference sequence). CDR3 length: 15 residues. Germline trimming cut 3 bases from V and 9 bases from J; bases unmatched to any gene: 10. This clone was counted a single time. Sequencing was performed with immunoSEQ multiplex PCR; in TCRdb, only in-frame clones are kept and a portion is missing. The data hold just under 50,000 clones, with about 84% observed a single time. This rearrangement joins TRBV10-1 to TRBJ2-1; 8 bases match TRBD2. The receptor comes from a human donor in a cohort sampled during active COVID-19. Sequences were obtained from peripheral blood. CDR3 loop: CASSDPGTSFSEQFF. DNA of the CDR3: TGCGCCAGCAGTGACCCCGGGACTAGTTTCAGTGAGCAGTTCTTC.